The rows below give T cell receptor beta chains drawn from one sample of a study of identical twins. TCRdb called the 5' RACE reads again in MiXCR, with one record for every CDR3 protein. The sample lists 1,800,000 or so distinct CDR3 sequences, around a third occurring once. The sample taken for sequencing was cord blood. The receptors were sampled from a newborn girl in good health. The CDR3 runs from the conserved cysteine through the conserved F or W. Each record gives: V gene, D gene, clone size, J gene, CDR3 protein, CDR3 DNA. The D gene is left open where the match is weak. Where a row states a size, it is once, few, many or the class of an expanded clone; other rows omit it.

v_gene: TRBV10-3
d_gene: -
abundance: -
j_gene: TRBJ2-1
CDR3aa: CAISESSEQFF
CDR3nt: TGTGCCATCAGTGAGTCCAGCGAGCAGTTCTTC

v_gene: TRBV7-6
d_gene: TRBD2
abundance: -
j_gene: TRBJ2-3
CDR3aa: CASSPLRLAGGLGDTQYF
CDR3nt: TGTGCCAGCAGCCCCCTTCGACTAGCGGGGGGGCTTGGGGATACGCAGTATTTT

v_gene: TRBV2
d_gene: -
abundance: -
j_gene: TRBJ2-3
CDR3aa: CASSDWGATDTQYF
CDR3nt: TGTGCCAGCAGTGATTGGGGAGCGACAGATACGCAGTATTTT

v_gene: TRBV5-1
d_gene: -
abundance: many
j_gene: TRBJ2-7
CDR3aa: CASSLEGRYEQYF
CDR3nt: TGTGCCAGCAGTTTAGAGGGGAGGTACGAGCAGTACTTC

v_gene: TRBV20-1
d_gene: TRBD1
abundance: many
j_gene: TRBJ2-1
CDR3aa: CSAREGTGGYNEQFF
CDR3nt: TGCAGTGCTAGAGAAGGGACAGGGGGGTACAATGAGCAGTTCTTC

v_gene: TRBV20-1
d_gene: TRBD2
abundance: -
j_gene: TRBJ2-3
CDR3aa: CSASDGTSAFTDTQYF
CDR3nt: TGCAGTGCTAGCGACGGGACTAGCGCCTTCACAGATACGCAGTATTTT

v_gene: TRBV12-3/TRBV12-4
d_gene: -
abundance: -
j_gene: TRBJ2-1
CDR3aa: CANSSGYNEQFF
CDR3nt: TGTGCCAACAGTTCGGGTTACAATGAGCAGTTCTTC

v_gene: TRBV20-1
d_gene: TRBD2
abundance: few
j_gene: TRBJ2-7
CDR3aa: CSARTSSSYEQYF
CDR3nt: TGCAGTGCCCGGACTAGCAGCTCCTACGAGCAGTACTTC

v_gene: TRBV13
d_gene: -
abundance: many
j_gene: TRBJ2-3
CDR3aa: CASSSRGGTTDTQYF
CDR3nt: TGTGCCAGCAGCTCGCGGGGAGGCACCACAGATACGCAGTATTTT

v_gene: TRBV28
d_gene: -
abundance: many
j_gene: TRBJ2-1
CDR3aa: CASSLSLGNEQFF
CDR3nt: TGTGCCAGCAGTTTATCCTTAGGCAATGAGCAGTTCTTC

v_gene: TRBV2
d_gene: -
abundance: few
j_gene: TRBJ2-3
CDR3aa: CASSSSKGHTQYF
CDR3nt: TGTGCCAGCAGCTCAAGCAAGGGTCATACGCAGTATTTT

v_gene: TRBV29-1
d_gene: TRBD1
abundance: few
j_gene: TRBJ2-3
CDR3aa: CSVRDRRTDTQYF
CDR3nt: TGCAGCGTCCGGGACAGGAGAACAGATACGCAGTATTTT

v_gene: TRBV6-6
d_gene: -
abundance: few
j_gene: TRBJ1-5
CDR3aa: CASINEGRRNSNQPQHF
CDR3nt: TGTGCCAGCATTAACGAGGGGAGGAGGAATAGCAATCAGCCCCAGCATTTT

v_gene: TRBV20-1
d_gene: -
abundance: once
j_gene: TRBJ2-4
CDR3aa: CSASPYQGLKNIQYF
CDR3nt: TGCAGTGCTAGTCCCTATCAGGGGCTAAAAAACATTCAGTACTTC

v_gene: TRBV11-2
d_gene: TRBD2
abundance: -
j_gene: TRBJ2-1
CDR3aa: CASSLVAGGPIYVDANEQFF
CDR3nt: TGTGCCAGCAGCTTAGTAGCGGGAGGGCCGATCTATGTGGATGCCAATGAGCAGTTCTTC

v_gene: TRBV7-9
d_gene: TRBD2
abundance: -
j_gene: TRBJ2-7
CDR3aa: CASSPGDYSYEQYF
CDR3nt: TGTGCCAGCAGCCCGGGGGACTACTCCTACGAGCAGTACTTC

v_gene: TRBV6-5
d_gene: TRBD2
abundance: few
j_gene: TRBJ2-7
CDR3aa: CASSPLGTRTYEQYF
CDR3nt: TGTGCCAGCAGTCCTCTAGGGACTAGAACCTACGAGCAGTACTTC

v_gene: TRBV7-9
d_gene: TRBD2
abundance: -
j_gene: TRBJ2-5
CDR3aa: CASRSLTSGVETQYF
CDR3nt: TGTGCCAGCAGGTCACTGACTAGCGGGGTTGAGACCCAGTACTTC

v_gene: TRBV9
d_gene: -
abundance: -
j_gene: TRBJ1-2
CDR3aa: CASSLDGPTYGYTF
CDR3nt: TGTGCCAGCAGTTTAGACGGACCTACTTATGGCTACACCTTC

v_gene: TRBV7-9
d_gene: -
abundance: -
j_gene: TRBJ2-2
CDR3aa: CASIQGNTGELFF
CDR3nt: TGTGCCAGCATCCAGGGGAACACCGGGGAGCTGTTTTTT

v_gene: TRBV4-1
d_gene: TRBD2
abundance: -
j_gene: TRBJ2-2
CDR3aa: CASSHSSPGLSIGELFF
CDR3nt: TGCGCCAGCAGCCATTCCTCCCCGGGACTATCTATCGGGGAGCTGTTTTTT

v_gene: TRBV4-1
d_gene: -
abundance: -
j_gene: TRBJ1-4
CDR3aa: CASSRSPMGEKLFF
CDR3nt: TGCGCCAGCAGCCGGAGTCCCATGGGGGAAAAACTGTTTTTT

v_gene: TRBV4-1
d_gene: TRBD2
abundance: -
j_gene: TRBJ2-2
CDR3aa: CASSPGLAGVWTGELFF
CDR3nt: TGCGCCAGCAGCCCCGGACTAGCGGGAGTGTGGACCGGGGAGCTGTTTTTT

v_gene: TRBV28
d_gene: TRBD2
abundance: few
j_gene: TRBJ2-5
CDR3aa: CARNNPRDYIQETQYF
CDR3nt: TGTGCCCGCAATAACCCCCGGGACTACATCCAAGAGACCCAGTACTTC

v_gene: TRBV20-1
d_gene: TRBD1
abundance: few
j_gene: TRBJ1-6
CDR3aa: CSAWGQGAYNSPLHF
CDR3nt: TGCAGTGCTTGGGGACAGGGGGCTTATAATTCACCCCTCCACTTT

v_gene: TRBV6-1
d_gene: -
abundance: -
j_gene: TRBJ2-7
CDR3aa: CASSSSLSSYEQYF
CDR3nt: TGTGCCAGCAGTTCCTCACTGAGCTCCTACGAGCAGTACTTC

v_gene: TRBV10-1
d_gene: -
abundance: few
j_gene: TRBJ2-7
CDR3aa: CASSESATRGNEQYF
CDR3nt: TGCGCCAGCAGTGAGTCTGCGACAAGAGGCAATGAGCAGTACTTC